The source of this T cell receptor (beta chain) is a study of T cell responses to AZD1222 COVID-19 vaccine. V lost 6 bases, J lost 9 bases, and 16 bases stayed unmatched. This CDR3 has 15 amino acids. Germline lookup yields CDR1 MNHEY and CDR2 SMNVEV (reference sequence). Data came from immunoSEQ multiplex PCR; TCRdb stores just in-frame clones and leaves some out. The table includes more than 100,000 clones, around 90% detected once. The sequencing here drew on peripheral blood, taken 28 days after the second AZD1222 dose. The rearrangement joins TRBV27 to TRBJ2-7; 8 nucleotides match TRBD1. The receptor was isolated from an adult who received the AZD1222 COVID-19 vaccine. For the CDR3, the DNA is TGTGCCAGCAGCCAGGGACAGGCCCCCATAAACACGCAGTACTTC. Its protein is CASSQGQAPINTQYF.